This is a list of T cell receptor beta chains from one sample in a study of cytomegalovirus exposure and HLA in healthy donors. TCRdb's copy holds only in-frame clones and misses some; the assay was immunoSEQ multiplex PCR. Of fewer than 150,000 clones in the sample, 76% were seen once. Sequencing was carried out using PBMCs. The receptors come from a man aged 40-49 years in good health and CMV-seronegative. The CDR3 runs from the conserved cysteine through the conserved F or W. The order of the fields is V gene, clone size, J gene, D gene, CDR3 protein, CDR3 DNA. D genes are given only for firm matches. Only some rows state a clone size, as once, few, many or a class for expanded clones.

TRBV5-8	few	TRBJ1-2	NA	CASSLGGVGVHGYTF	TGTGCCAGCAGCTTGGGAGGAGTTGGAGTCCACGGCTACACCTTC
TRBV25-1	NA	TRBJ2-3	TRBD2	CASSETASGGAPTDTQYF	TGTGCCAGCAGTGAGACCGCTAGCGGGGGGGCCCCGACAGATACGCAGTATTTT
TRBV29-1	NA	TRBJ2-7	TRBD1	CSVEEPGTGGNPYEQYF	TGCAGCGTTGAAGAACCCGGGACAGGGGGCAACCCCTACGAGCAGTACTTC
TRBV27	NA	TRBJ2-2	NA	CASSLQAFGGELFF	TGTGCCAGCAGTTTACAAGCGTTCGGCGGGGAGCTGTTTTTT
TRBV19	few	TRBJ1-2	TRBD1	CASREGASYGYTF	TGTGCCAGTCGGGAGGGGGCCAGCTATGGCTACACCTTC
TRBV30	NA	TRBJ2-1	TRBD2	CAWDTGLGSYNEQFF	TGTGCCTGGGACACTGGACTAGGCTCCTACAATGAGCAGTTCTTC
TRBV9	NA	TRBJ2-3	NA	CASSVGPGYTDTQYF	TGTGCCAGCAGCGTAGGCCCAGGATACACAGATACGCAGTATTTT
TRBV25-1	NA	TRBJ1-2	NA	CASSEGGSGNYGYTF	TGTGCCAGCAGTGAGGGGGGTTCAGGCAACTATGGCTACACCTTC
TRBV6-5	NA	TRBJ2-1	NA	CASSYSTGSYNEQFF	TGTGCCAGCAGTTACTCGACAGGTTCCTACAATGAGCAGTTCTTC
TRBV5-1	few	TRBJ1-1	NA	CASSLATGRYTEAFF	TGCGCCAGCAGCTTGGCCACAGGACGGTACACTGAAGCTTTCTTT
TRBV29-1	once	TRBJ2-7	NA	CSVEVGVEYEQYF	TGCAGCGTTGAGGTCGGGGTGGAGTACGAGCAGTACTTC
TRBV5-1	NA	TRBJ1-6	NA	CASSLRGISYNSPLHF	TGCGCCAGCAGCTTGCGGGGTATTTCCTATAATTCACCCCTCCACTTT
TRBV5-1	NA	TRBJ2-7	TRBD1	CASSGAGTGPYEQYF	TGCGCCAGCAGCGGCGCCGGGACAGGTCCTTACGAGCAGTACTTC
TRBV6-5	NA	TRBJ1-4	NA	CASSRGWTNEKLFF	TGTGCCAGCAGCAGGGGTTGGACTAATGAAAAACTGTTTTTT
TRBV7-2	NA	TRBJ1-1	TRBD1	CASSLYGQGGSEAFF	TGTGCCAGCAGCCTCTATGGACAGGGGGGGTCTGAAGCTTTCTTT
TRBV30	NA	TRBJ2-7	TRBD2	CATTSGNYEQYF	TGTGCCACGACTAGCGGGAACTACGAGCAGTACTTC
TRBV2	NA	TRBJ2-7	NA	CASRISYEQYF	TGTGCCAGCAGGATCTCCTACGAGCAGTACTTC
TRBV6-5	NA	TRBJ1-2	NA	CASSYSGANYGYTF	TGTGCCAGCAGTTACTCGGGCGCGAACTATGGCTACACCTTC
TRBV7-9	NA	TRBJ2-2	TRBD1	CASNVGQGTSGELFF	TGTGCCAGCAACGTCGGACAGGGGACATCCGGGGAGCTGTTTTTT
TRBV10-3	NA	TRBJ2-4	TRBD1	CAISEGQGKNIQYF	TGTGCCATCAGTGAGGGACAGGGAAAAAACATTCAGTACTTC
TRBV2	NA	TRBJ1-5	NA	CASSAGLASSNQPQHF	TGTGCCAGCAGTGCAGGGCTCGCCTCTAGCAATCAGCCCCAGCATTTT
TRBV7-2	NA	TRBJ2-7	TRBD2	CASSLAPGLASRRNPEQYF	TGTGCCAGCAGCTTAGCCCCGGGACTAGCTTCTCGGCGGAACCCCGAGCAGTACTTC
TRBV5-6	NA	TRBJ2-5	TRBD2	CASSFSGGARETQYF	TGTGCCAGCAGCTTTAGCGGGGGGGCGCGGGAGACCCAGTACTTC
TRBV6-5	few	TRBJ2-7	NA	CASSYSIRTTSYEQYF	TGTGCCAGCAGTTACTCGATTCGGACTACCTCCTACGAGCAGTACTTC
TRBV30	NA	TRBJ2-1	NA	CAWSPTDSYNEQFF	TGTGCCTGGAGCCCAACCGATAGCTACAATGAGCAGTTCTTC
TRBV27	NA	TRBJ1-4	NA	CASSPKWDTNEKLFF	TGTGCCAGCAGCCCTAAGTGGGACACGAATGAAAAACTGTTTTTT
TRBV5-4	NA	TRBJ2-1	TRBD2	CASRDQLAGGADEQFF	TGTGCCAGCAGAGACCAACTAGCGGGAGGGGCGGATGAGCAGTTCTTC
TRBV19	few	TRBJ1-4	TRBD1	CASIDRGRNGKLFF	TGTGCCAGTATCGACAGGGGGCGAAACGGAAAACTGTTTTTT
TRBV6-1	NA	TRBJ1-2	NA	CASTTTPNYGYTF	TGTGCCAGCACCACGACACCGAACTATGGCTACACCTTC
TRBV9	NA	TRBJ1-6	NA	CASSVRAGAENNSPLHF	TGTGCCAGCAGCGTACGGGCAGGGGCCGAAAATAATTCACCCCTCCACTTT
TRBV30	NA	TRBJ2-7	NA	CAWSQGGARYEQYF	TGTGCCTGGAGTCAGGGCGGAGCGAGGTACGAGCAGTACTTC
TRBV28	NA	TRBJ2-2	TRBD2	CASIGGSQGAGELFF	TGTGCCAGCATCGGCGGGAGTCAAGGTGCCGGGGAGCTGTTTTTT
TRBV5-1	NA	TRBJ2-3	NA	CASRPGYSSTDTQYF	TGCGCCAGCAGACCAGGTTACTCTAGCACAGATACGCAGTATTTT
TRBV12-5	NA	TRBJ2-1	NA	CASGSDSYNEQFF	TGTGCTAGTGGTTCCGACAGTTACAATGAGCAGTTCTTC
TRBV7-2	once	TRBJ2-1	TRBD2	CASSNGGLVFSEQFF	TGTGCCAGCAGCAACGGAGGACTAGTCTTCAGTGAGCAGTTCTTC
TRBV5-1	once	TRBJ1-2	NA	CASSLAGELYYGYTF	TGCGCCAGCAGCTTGGCAGGGGAATTGTACTATGGCTACACCTTC
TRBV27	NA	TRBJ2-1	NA	CASSLSSWPTYNEQFF	TGTGCCAGCAGTTTATCCTCTTGGCCCACCTACAATGAGCAGTTCTTC
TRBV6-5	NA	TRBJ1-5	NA	CASSRTAPWDQPQHF	TGTGCCAGCAGTCGGACAGCTCCTTGGGATCAGCCCCAGCATTTT
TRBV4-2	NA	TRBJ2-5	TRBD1	CASSQARQGLVAQYF	TGTGCCAGCAGCCAAGCCCGACAGGGGTTAGTTGCCCAGTACTTC
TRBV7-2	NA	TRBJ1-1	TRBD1	CASSLSGQGWSTEAFF	TGTGCCAGCAGCTTATCGGGACAGGGATGGAGCACTGAAGCTTTCTTT
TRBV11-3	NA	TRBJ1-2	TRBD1	CASSSGQGFLGYTF	TGTGCCAGCAGCTCCGGACAGGGGTTTCTTGGCTACACCTTC
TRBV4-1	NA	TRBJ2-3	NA	CASSQDGQSTDTQYF	TGCGCCAGCAGCCAAGATGGACAATCCACAGATACGCAGTATTTT
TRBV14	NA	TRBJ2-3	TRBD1	CASSPGTVSTDTQYF	TGTGCCAGCAGCCCCGGGACAGTGAGCACAGATACGCAGTATTTT
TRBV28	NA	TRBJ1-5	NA	CASSFIMAGLGQPQHF	TGTGCCAGCAGTTTTATCATGGCGGGGTTAGGACAGCCCCAGCATTTT
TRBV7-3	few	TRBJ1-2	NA	CASSPRAGPNYGYTF	TGTGCCAGCAGCCCTCGAGCAGGGCCCAACTATGGCTACACCTTC
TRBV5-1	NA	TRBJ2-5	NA	CASSFRDTFQETQYF	TGCGCCAGCAGCTTCCGGGACACCTTCCAAGAGACCCAGTACTTC
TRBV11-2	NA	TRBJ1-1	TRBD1	CASSLGFGTGALTEAFF	TGTGCCAGCAGCTTAGGCTTTGGGACAGGGGCTCTCACTGAAGCTTTCTTT
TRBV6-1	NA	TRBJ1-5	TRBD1	CASRRGGEDQPQHF	TGTGCCAGCAGAAGAGGGGGCGAAGATCAGCCCCAGCATTTT
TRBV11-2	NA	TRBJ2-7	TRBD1	CASSLNSRGLDEQYF	TGTGCCAGCAGCTTAAACTCCAGGGGGCTAGACGAGCAGTACTTC
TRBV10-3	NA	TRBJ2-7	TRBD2	CAITRTSESYEQYF	TGTGCCATCACCCGGACTAGCGAGTCCTACGAGCAGTACTTC
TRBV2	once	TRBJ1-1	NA	CASHRESTEAFF	TGTGCCAGCCACAGGGAATCAACTGAAGCTTTCTTT
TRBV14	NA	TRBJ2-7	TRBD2	CASSQGLAVDLWQYF	TGTGCCAGCAGCCAAGGCCTAGCGGTGGACTTGTGGCAGTACTTC
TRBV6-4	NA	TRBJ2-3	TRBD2	CASSRLGLADTDTQYF	TGTGCCAGCAGTCGCCTGGGACTAGCGGACACAGATACGCAGTATTTT
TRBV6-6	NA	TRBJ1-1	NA	CASSYSRLFEAFF	TGTGCTAGCAGTTACTCGCGGCTCTTTGAAGCTTTCTTT
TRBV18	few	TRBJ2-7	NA	CASSWNAGADEQYF	TGTGCCAGCTCGTGGAATGCGGGGGCGGACGAGCAGTACTTC
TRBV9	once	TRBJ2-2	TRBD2	CASSVTSVPGELFF	TGTGCCAGCAGCGTGACTAGCGTCCCCGGGGAGCTGTTTTTT
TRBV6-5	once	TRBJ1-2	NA	CASSRRPGDYGYTF	TGTGCCAGCAGTCGGCGTCCAGGGGACTATGGCTACACCTTC
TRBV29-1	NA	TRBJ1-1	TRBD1	CSVANLGQGANTEAFF	TGCAGCGTTGCAAACCTGGGACAGGGGGCGAACACTGAAGCTTTCTTT
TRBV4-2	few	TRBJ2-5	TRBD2	CASSFSGAQETQYF	TGTGCCAGCAGCTTCAGCGGGGCGCAAGAGACCCAGTACTTC